The entry below gives a single TCR beta chain sequence along with its context. The target antigen is unknown. This specimen comes from a study of long-term antiretroviral therapy in people with HIV. The study, taken as a whole, reports: Clones expanded before ART dominated the repertoire at all time points. Spans of CDR3 length were tighter for HIV repertoires than for controls.

Samples were assayed with immunoSEQ v3.0 at survey level. Sequencing of each sample targeted roughly 40,000-50,000 T-cell genomes. Data came from immunoSEQ multiplex PCR; TCRdb stores just in-frame clones and leaves some out. The profile shows tens of thousands of clones, 80% of them singletons. Germline V CDR1 and CDR2: SNHLY, FYNNEI. There are 15 residues in the CDR3. The V gene end was trimmed by 4 bases and the J gene end by 4 bases; junction bases not matched to a gene: 9. Before DNA extraction, about 1-11 million cryopreserved PBMC were held in the samples. This specimen was unsorted PBMCs, taken 0.3 years after starting antiretroviral therapy. The receptor was derived from a man in his forties with HIV. The chain has TRBV2 and TRBJ1-2; 7 bases are shared with TRBD1. The DNA of the CDR3 is TGTGCCAGCAGTGTAGATCACAGGGGCCCCTATGGCTACACCTTC. Encoded protein: CASSVDHRGPYGYTF.